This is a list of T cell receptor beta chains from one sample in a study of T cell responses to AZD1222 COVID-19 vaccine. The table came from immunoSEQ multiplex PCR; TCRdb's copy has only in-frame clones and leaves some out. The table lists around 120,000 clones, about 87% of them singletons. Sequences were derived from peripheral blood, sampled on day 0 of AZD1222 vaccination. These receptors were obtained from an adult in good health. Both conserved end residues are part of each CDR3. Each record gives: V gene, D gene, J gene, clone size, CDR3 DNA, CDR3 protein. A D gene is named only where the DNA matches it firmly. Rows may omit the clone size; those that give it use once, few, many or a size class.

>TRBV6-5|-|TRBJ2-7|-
TGTGCCAGCAGTTACTCGAACAGGCCCGAGGAGCAGTACTTC
CASSYSNRPEEQYF
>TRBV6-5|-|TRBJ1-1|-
TGTGCCAGCGCCAAGGGGATCGGGAACACTGAAGCTTTCTTT
CASAKGIGNTEAFF
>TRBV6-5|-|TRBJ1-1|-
TGTGCCAGCAGTTACTCTGACAGGAGAGAAGCTTTCTTT
CASSYSDRREAFF
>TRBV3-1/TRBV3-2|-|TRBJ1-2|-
TGTGCCAGCAGCCCCCTAGGACAGAACTATGGCTACACCTTC
CASSPLGQNYGYTF
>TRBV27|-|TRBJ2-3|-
TGTGCCAGCAGTTTAGTCACCACTAGCACAGATACGCAGTATTTT
CASSLVTTSTDTQYF
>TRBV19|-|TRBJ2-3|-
TGTGCCAGTAGTATAGGCGTAGAGTGGCATACGCAGTATTTT
CASSIGVEWHTQYF
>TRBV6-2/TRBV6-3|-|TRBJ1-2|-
TGTGCCAGCAGTCGACGGACAGCTACCCAGGGTGGCTACACCTTC
CASSRRTATQGGYTF
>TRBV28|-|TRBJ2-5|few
TGTGCCAGCAGAAGGACTTTTCAAGAGACCCAGTACTTC
CASRRTFQETQYF
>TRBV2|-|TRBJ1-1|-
TGTGCCAGCAGTGATTCAGGGGCGAACACTGAAGCTTTCTTT
CASSDSGANTEAFF
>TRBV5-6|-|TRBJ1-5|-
TGTGCCAGCAGCTTGAGGGGGAGCAATCAGCCCCAGCATTTT
CASSLRGSNQPQHF
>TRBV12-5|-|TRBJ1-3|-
TGTGCTAGTGGTACCGATTATTCTGGAAACACCATATATTTT
CASGTDYSGNTIYF
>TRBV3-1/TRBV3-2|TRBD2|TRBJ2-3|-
TGTGCCAGCAGCCACGCCGGACTAGCGGGGGCGGGATCTAGCACAGATACGCAGTATTTT
CASSHAGLAGAGSSTDTQYF
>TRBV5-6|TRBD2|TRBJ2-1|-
TGTGCCAGCAGCTTGACGCCCCGGGGGGATGAGCAGTTCTTC
CASSLTPRGDEQFF
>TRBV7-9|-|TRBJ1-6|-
TGTGCCAGCACCCTATGGGGGCTGGCCCTGACCACCCTCCACTTT
CASTLWGLALTTLHF
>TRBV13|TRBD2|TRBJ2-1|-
TGTGCCAGCAGCTTACTACTAGCGGAGTACAATGAGCAGTTCTTC
CASSLLLAEYNEQFF
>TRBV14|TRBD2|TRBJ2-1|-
TGTGCCAGCAGCCAAGATGGAAGAGCGGGGGTCTACAATGAGCAGTTCTTC
CASSQDGRAGVYNEQFF
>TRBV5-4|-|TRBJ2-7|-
TGTGCCAGCAGCTCAACCTACGAGCAGTACTTC
CASSSTYEQYF
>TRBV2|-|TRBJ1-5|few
TGTGCCAGCAGGGAAGGACTAAGCAATCAGCCCCAGCATTTT
CASREGLSNQPQHF
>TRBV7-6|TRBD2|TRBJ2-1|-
TGTGCCAGCAGCTCCCCGGAAGGACTAGCGCGTTACAATGAGCAGTTCTTC
CASSSPEGLARYNEQFF
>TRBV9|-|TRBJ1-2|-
TGTGCCAGCAGCGTAGGCAGGGAAAGGTTTGGCTACACCTTC
CASSVGRERFGYTF
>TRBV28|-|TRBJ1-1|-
TGTGCCAGCACCTTGGACAGCTACACTGAAGCTTTCTTT
CASTLDSYTEAFF
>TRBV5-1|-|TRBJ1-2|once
TGCGCCAGCAGCTACGAAGGGGAGGGCTACACCTTC
CASSYEGEGYTF
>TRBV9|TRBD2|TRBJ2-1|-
TGTGCCAGCAGCGTCCTCAGCGGGAGCACCTACAATGAGCAGTTCTTC
CASSVLSGSTYNEQFF
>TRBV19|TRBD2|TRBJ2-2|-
TGTGCCAGTAGTATTCGGGGGGCGAACACCGGGGAGCTGTTTTTT
CASSIRGANTGELFF
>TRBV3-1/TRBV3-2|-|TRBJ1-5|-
TGTGCCAGCAGTTTTTGGGGAAAGGAGCAGCCCCAGCATTTT
CASSFWGKEQPQHF
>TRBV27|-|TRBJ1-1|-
TGTGCCAGCCGGGAGGGCTCGAACACTGAAGCTTTCTTT
CASREGSNTEAFF
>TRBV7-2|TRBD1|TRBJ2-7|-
TGTGCCAGCAGCTCCCGGGACAGGGGGACGCACTCCTACGAGCAGTACTTC
CASSSRDRGTHSYEQYF
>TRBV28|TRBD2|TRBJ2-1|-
TGTGCCAGCATACCCCAGCGGGAGATTTACAATGAGCAGTTCTTC
CASIPQREIYNEQFF
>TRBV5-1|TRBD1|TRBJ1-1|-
TGCGCCAGCAGCCCAGACAGGGGAGGGACTGAAGCTTTCTTT
CASSPDRGGTEAFF
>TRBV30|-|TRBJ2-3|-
TGTGCCTGGAGCGAGGACGGAGATACGCAGTATTTT
CAWSEDGDTQYF
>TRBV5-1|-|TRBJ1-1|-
TGCGCCAGCAGCGTTACAAGCAACACTGAAGCTTTCTTT
CASSVTSNTEAFF
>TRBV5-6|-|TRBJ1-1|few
TGTGCCAGCAGCTTCGGCGGAGAGACTGAAGCTTTCTTT
CASSFGGETEAFF
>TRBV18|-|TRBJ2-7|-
TGTGCCAGCTCACCCCCTCTCGGACAGAGCTCCTACGAGCAGTACTTC
CASSPPLGQSSYEQYF
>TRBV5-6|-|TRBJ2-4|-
TGTGCCAGCAGTCCCTTCGGCGACTTATACTTAGTGAGTAGCATTCAGTACTTC
CASSPFGDLYLVSSIQYF
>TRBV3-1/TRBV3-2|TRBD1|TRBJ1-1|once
TGTGCCAGCAGCCAACAGGGGGCTTGGACTGAAGCTTTCTTT
CASSQQGAWTEAFF
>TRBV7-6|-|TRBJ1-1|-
TGTGCCAGCAGCCCCAAAGGGATCTCACAGATGAACACTGAAGCTTTCTTT
CASSPKGISQMNTEAFF
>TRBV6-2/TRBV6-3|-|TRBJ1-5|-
TGTGCCAGCAGTAAACAGAGGGCTATGGAGCCCCAGCATTTT
CASSKQRAMEPQHF
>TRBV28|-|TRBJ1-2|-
TGTGCCAGCAGTTTCCCCCCAGGGTTGGGATATGGCTACACCTTC
CASSFPPGLGYGYTF
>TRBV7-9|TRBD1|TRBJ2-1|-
TGTGCCAGCAGCAGTCGGACAGGGTCGTCCTACAATGAGCAGTTCTTC
CASSSRTGSSYNEQFF
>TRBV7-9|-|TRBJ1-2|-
TGTGCCAGCAGCTTAGTACAGGACGTTAACTATGGCTACACCTTC
CASSLVQDVNYGYTF
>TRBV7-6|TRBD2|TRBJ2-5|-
TGTGCCAGCAGCGAAATGGCGGGAGGGCCGGAGACCCAGTACTTC
CASSEMAGGPETQYF
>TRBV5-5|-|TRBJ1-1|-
TGTGCCAGCAGCTTTAACCCCAGGGGAAGGGATACTGAAGCTTTCTTT
CASSFNPRGRDTEAFF
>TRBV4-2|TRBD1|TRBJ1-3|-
TGTGCCAGCAGCTTGATCCCGGGACAGACCCTTCGTGGAAACACCATATATTTT
CASSLIPGQTLRGNTIYF
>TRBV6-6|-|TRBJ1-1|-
TGTGCCAGCAGTTACTCCGGGGATATTGAAGCTTTCTTT
CASSYSGDIEAFF
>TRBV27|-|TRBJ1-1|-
TGTGCCAGCAGTTTAACACGGAACACTGAAGCTTTCTTT
CASSLTRNTEAFF
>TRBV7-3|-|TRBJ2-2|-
TGTGCCAGCAGCTTAACTCGCAAAGCGGTGAACACCGGGGAGCTGTTTTTT
CASSLTRKAVNTGELFF
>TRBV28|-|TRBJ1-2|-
TGTGCCATGGCGGGGGGAAATGGCTACACCTTC
CAMAGGNGYTF
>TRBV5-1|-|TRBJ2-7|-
TGCGCCAGCAGCTTCTCGGACACCACTATTGAGCAGTACTTC
CASSFSDTTIEQYF
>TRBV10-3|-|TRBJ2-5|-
TGTGCCATCAGACAGAGAGACCAAGAGACCCAGTACTTC
CAIRQRDQETQYF
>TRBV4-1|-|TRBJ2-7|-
TGCGCCAGCAGCCTAAGCCGGACAGCGAGCTCCTACGAGCAGTACTTC
CASSLSRTASSYEQYF
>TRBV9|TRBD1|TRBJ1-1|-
TGTGCCAGCAGCGTAACAGGGGCTGGCACTGAAGCTTTCTTT
CASSVTGAGTEAFF
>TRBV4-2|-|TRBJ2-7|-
TGTGCCAGCAGCCAAGGGGGGGCTTCATGGCACGAGCAGTACTTC
CASSQGGASWHEQYF
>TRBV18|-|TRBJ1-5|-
TGTGCCAGCTCACCCACTATACTACAGGGTAGAAGCAATCAGCCCCAGCATTTT
CASSPTILQGRSNQPQHF
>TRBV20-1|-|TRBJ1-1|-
TGCAGTGTTCCTCGGACAGTTCAAGCTTTCTTT
CSVPRTVQAFF
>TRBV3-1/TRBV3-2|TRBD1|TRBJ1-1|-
TGTGCCAGCAGCCGAGGACAGGGCTTCAACACTGAAGCTTTCTTT
CASSRGQGFNTEAFF
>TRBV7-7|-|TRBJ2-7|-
TGTGCTAGCAGCCCCACGGTGACAGCCTACGAGCAGTACTTC
CASSPTVTAYEQYF
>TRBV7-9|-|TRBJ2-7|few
TGTGCCAGCAGCATCGTATGGGGCAAATCCCACTACGAGCAGTACTTC
CASSIVWGKSHYEQYF
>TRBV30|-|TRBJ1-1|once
TGTGCCTGGACGGGGGAGGCGAGGAACACTGAAGCTTTCTTT
CAWTGEARNTEAFF
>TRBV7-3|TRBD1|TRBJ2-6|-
TGTGCCAGCAGCTCCAGGGGGACCGCCTCTGGGGCCAACGTCCTGATTTTC
CASSSRGTASGANVLIF